The clone carrying this T cell receptor (beta chain) was recorded a few times. As yet, its antigen is unknown. The data originate from a study of CD8 T cells in ankylosing spondylitis. Study conclusions and caveats: In ankylosing spondylitis patients, matched synovial fluid reportedly showed significant enrichment of disease-linked clones. Peripheral blood samples showed relatively rare disease-linked clones, and these clones were CD8+.

From germline, CDR1 is SGHTA and CDR2 FQGTGA. The CDR3 spans 17 residues. Trimming cost V 3 bases and J 0 bases; bases outside gene matches: 9. Preparation of TCR beta libraries was done by quantitative 5'-RACE with molecular barcodes. TCRdb ran MiXCR on the 5' RACE reads and lists one entry per CDR3 protein. There are about 160,000 distinct CDR3 sequences in the sample; around a tenth occur only once, and less than 15% lies in the top ten. The sample consisted of blood, either unsorted or a sorted T cell fraction (not recorded which). The source is a female donor with ankylosing spondylitis or in good health (not recorded which). The rearrangement links TRBV7-3 to TRBJ2-3; 7 bases agree with TRBD2. CDR3 region: CASSLSGEGSSTDTQYF. As DNA, the CDR3 is TGTGCCAGCAGCTTGAGCGGGGAAGGCTCTAGCACAGATACGCAGTATTTT.